This record looks at one TCR beta chain sequence and its context. Its cognate antigen is unknown. These data originate in a study of cytomegalovirus exposure and HLA in healthy donors. Overall study results and limits: Most TCRs appeared rarely, but some public TCRs recurred in many donors. Fewer N-insertions than the roughly 670-donor mean were reportedly shown by an Asian-associated ancestry cluster in a later analysis.

PCR employed 60 Vbeta and 13 Jbeta primers. The protocol was immunoSEQ multiplex PCR, while the TCRdb copy is restricted to in-frame clones and leaves out a portion. In the table there are 180,000 or so clones, roughly three quarters of which are singletons. The clonotype was recovered from a woman in her fifties or sixties in good health and CMV-seronegative. The specimen sequenced was PBMCs.

CDR3 residues: CASRDGAPLNIQYF. The CDR3 nucleotides read TGTGCCAGCAGGGATGGGGCACCCTTAAACATTCAGTACTTC. The rearrangement uses TRBV28 and TRBJ2-4, with TRBD1 as a possible D gene (5 bases). The CDR3 loop spans 14 amino acids. Looked up from germline, CDR1 is MDHEN and CDR2 is SYDVKM. V was clipped by 6 bases and J by 6 bases, with 15 bases between them.